The entry that follows covers one T cell receptor beta chain sequence. What it binds is unknown. Trimming took 7 bases from V and 3 from J; bases not matched to a gene: 15. Germline-derived CDR1 and CDR2 are LGHNT and FRNRAP. The CDR3 has 17 amino acids. PCR used 60 Vbeta primers and 13 Jbeta primers. Using immunoSEQ multiplex PCR, the repertoire was profiled, and TCRdb retains in-frame clones only, with some absent. The sample comprises roughly 160,000 clones, approximately 78% of which are singletons, and roughly 2.3% rests with the top ten. The data stem from a study of cytomegalovirus exposure and HLA in healthy donors. General observations from the study: Among the sequence variants, a highly shared cluster was likely an artifact of sequencing.

The sequence was collected from a male donor in good health and CMV-seronegative. The sequenced material came from PBMCs. V and J are TRBV12-5 and TRBJ1-3, with 7 bases lining up with TRBD1. This CDR3 reads CASEDRKRIEFGNTIYF. In DNA form, the CDR3 reads TGTGCTAGTGAGGACAGGAAAAGGATCGAGTTTGGAAACACCATATATTTT.